This T cell receptor beta chain emerged from a study of cytomegalovirus exposure and HLA in healthy donors. Study as a whole: A prior analysis found more than 90 million unique TCR beta sequences from 170 million or so T cells.

V lost 0 bases to trimming and J lost 5 bases; unmatched junction nucleotides: 14. The CDR3 consists of 18 residues. Germline loops: CDR1 SGHDT, CDR2 YYEEEE. Study-level points and caveats: Being productive about 90% or about 30% of the time was typical of most TCR beta V segments in an earlier analysis. In a later analysis, V- and J-gene trimming of beta chains associated with a DCLRE1C missense variant, replicated independently.

On this clone itself: Its antigen is not identified.

The PCR had 60 Vbeta and 13 Jbeta primers. Sequencing was performed with immunoSEQ multiplex PCR; in TCRdb, only in-frame clones are kept and a portion is missing. Of 150,000 to 200,000 clones detected, 79% appear once; the ten largest clones hold around 4.3%. The chain has TRBV5-6 and TRBJ2-5; 9 bases line up with TRBD2. The sequence came from a woman aged 25 to 39 in good health and CMV-seropositive. Sequencing was performed on PBMCs. This CDR3 is CASSLDWSQGLARETQYF. The CDR3 region has the DNA TGTGCCAGCAGCTTGGACTGGAGTCAGGGACTAGCACGGGAGACCCAGTACTTC. Full variable domain (missing parts from reference TRBV5-6 and TRBJ2-5): DAGVTQSPTHLIKTRGQQVTLRCSPKSGHDTVSWYQQALGQGPQFIFQYYEEEERQRGNFPDRFSGHQFPNYSSELNVNALLLGDSALYLCASSLDWSQGLARETQYFGPGTRLLVL.